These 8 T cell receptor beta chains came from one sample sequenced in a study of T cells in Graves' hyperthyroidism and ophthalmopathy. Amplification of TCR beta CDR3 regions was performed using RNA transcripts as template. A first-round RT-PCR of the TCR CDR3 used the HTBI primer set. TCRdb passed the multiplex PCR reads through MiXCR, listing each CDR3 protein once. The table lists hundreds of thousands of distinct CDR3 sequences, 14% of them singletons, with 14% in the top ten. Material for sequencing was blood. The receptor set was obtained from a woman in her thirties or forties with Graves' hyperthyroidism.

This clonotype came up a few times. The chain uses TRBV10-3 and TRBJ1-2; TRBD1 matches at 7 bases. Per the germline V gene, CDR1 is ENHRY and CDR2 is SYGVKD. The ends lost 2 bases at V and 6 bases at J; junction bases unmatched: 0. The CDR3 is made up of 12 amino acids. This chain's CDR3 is CAISETGDGYTF. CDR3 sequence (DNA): TGTGCCATCAGTGAGACAGGGGATGGCTACACCTTC.

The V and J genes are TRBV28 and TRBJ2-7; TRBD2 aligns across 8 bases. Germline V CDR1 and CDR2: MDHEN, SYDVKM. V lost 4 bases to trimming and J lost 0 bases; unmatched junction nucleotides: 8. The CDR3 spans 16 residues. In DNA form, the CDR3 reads TGTGCCAGCAGTTCCTTAGCGGGAAAGGGCTCCTACGAGCAGTACTTC. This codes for CASSSLAGKGSYEQYF.

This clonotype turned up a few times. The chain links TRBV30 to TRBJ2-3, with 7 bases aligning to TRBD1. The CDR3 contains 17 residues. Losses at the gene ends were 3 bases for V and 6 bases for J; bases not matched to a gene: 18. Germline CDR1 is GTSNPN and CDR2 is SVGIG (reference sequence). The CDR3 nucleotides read TGTGCCTGGAGCCTCATCATAAGACAGGGCGTCTTGGATACGCAGTATTTT. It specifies CAWSLIIRQGVLDTQYF.

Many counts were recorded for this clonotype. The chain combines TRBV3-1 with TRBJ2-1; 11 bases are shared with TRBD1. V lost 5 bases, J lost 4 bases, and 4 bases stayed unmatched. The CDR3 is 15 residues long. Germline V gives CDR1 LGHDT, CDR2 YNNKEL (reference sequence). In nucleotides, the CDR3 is TGTGCCAGCAGCGCGGACAGGGGGCAGTACAATGAGCAGTTCTTC. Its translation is CASSADRGQYNEQFF.

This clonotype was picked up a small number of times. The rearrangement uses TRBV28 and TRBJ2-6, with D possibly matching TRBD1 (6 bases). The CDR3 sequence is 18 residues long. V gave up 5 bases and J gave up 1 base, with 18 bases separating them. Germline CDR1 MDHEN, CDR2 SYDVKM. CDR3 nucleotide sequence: TGTGCCAGCAGTCCACGGACAGCCCGGCTATCTGGGGCCAACGTCCTGACTTTC. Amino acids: CASSPRTARLSGANVLTF.

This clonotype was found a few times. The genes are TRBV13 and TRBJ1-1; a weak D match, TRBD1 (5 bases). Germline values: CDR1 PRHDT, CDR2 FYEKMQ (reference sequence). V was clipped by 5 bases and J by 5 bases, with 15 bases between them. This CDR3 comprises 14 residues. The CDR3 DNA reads TGTGCCAGCAGCCGGACACTAGGGTCAACTGAAGCTTTCTTT. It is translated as CASSRTLGSTEAFF. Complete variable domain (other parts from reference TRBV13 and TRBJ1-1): AAGVIQSPRHLIKEKRETATLKCYPIPRHDTVYWYQQGPGQDPQFLISFYEKMQSDKGSIPDRFSAQQFSDYHSELNMSSLELGDSALYFCASSRTLGSTEAFFGQGTRLTVV.

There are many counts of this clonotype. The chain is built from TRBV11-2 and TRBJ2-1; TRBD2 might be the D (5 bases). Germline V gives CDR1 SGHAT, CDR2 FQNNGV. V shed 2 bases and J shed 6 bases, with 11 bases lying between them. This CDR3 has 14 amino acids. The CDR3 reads CASSLLVEGNEQFF. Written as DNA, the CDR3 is TGTGCCAGCAGCTTACTGGTTGAGGGCAATGAGCAGTTCTTC.

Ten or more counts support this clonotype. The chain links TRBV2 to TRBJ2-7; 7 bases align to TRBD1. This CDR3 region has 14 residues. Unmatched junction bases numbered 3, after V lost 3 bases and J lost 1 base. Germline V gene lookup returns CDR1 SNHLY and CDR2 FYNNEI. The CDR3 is CASSDGRGSYEQYF. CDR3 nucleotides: TGTGCCAGCAGTGACGGCAGGGGGTCCTACGAGCAGTACTTC.